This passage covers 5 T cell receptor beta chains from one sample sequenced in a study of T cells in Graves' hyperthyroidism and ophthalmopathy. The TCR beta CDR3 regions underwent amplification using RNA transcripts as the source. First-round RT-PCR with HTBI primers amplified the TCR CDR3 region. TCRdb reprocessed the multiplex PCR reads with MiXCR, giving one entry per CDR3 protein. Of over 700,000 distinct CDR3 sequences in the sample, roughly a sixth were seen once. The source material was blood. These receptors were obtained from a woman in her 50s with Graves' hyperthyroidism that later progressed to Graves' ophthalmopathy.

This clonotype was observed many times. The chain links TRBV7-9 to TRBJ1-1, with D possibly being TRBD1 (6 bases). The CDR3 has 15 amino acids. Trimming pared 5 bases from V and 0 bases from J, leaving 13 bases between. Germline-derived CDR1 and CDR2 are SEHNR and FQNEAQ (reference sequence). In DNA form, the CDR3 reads TGTGCCAGCAGCAGGGGGGACACGCTGAACACTGAAGCTTTCTTT. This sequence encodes CASSRGDTLNTEAFF.

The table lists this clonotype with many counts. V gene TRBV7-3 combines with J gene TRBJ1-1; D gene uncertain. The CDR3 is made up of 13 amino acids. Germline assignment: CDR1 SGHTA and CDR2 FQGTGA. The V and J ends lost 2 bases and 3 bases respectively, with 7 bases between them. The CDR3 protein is CASSLQADTEAFF. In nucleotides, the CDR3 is TGTGCCAGCAGCTTACAAGCGGACACTGAAGCTTTCTTT.

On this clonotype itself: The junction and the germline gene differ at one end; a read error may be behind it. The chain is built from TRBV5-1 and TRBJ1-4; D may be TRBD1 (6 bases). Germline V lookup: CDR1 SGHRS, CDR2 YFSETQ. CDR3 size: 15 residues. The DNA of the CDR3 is TGCGCCAGCAGCTTTTTGACAGGCACTAATGAAAAACTGCTTTTT. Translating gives CASSFLTGTNEKLLF.

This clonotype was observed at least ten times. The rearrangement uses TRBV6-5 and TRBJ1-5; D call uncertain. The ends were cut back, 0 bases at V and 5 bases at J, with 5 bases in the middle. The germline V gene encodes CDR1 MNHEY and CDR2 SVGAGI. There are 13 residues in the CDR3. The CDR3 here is CASSYSEDQPQHF. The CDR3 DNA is TGTGCCAGCAGTTACTCGGAAGATCAGCCCCAGCATTTT.

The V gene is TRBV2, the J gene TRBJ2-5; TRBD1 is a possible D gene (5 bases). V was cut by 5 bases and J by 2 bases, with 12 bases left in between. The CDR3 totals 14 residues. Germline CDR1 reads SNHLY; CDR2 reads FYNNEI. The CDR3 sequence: CASSQSTAQETQYF. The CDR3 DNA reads TGTGCCAGCAGTCAATCGACAGCGCAAGAGACCCAGTACTTC.